A selection of T cell receptor beta chains follows, all from one sample in a study of shared clonotypes between healthy human individuals. Produced via immunoSEQ multiplex PCR; TCRdb's table is partial and in-frame only. The sample lists approximately 2.1 million clones; approximately 93% were seen once. The sequenced material came from naive CD4+ T cells from PBMCs. Every receptor here comes from a young man in good health. Some clones in this sample may be carry-over from other donors' samples. CDR3s include the opening cysteine and the closing phenylalanine or tryptophan. D genes are given only for firm matches.

V,D,J,CDR3
TRBV10-3,.,TRBJ2-1,CASRSSYNEQFF
TRBV28,TRBD2,TRBJ2-7,CASRRGLAGGDPYEQYF
TRBV6-1,.,TRBJ2-7,CASSLQGLQFYEQYF
TRBV5-1,.,TRBJ2-7,CASSEAGDEQYF
TRBV10-3,.,TRBJ1-2,CAIGTGWGNYGYTF
TRBV30,.,TRBJ2-1,CAWNRGSSYNEQFF
TRBV11-1,.,TRBJ2-1,CASSLVYGGYEQFF
TRBV18,.,TRBJ1-5,CASSPLTNQPQHF
TRBV11-2,.,TRBJ2-2,CASSLAWSARGTGELFF
TRBV5-6,TRBD1,TRBJ2-5,CASSKGDRNPSTQYF
TRBV11-2,TRBD1,TRBJ2-7,CASSPLTGKGYEQYF